This is a list of T cell receptor beta chains from one sample in a study of blood T cells in healthy people across ages. TCRdb re-called the 5' RACE reads with MiXCR, one entry per CDR3 protein. The repertoire consists of about 930,000 distinct CDR3 sequences, with 25% to 30% occurring once and the leading ten covering approximately 10%. In addition, the sample was reused for a study of T cells of mothers and their children.

Sample: blood. These receptors originate from a woman aged 40 to 49 in good health. CDR3s leave out the opening cysteine and the closing phenylalanine or tryptophan. Each record gives: V gene, clone size, J gene, CDR3 protein. The listing skips clone size in some rows; elsewhere it reads once, few, many or a size class.

TRBV20-1	NA	TRBJ1-4	SFAGEKLF
TRBV7-2	many	TRBJ2-7	ASSLWAGQSYEQY
TRBV6-6	many	TRBJ2-7	ASRVLAGGEIREQY
TRBV28	few	TRBJ2-7	ASREQGAPYEQY
TRBV5-1	NA	TRBJ2-2	ASSSTGEATGELF
TRBV28	many	TRBJ2-1	ASSLTGSGSYNEQF
TRBV5-1	NA	TRBJ2-5	ASSRSGAHQETQY
TRBV6-2/TRBV6-3	NA	TRBJ1-4	ASSSIQGGSEKLF
TRBV3-1	NA	TRBJ1-6	ASSHGQDNSPLH
TRBV15	once	TRBJ2-5	ATSPRGAKTQY
TRBV18	NA	TRBJ1-1	ASSPGTGSMNTEAF
TRBV4-1	many	TRBJ2-1	ASSRPGGNNEQF
TRBV4-1	few	TRBJ1-2	ASSQDLAGSYGYT
TRBV7-9	NA	TRBJ2-1	ASSLEGTLFGNEQF
TRBV12-3/TRBV12-4	few	TRBJ1-1	ASSLRTGGTSDTEAF
TRBV15	once	TRBJ1-5	ATSRVRQEGGRNQPQH
TRBV24-1	few	TRBJ1-4	ATSDPNEKLF
TRBV10-3	many	TRBJ2-7	AISDPGTDSYEQY
TRBV27	NA	TRBJ1-4	ASSLQGHSREKLF
TRBV7-3	few	TRBJ2-3	ASSLGGTQLDTQY
TRBV18	many	TRBJ1-2	ASSRTGRTDYGYT
TRBV12-5	NA	TRBJ1-1	ASGLGTGEAF
TRBV5-1	NA	TRBJ2-5	ASSSGIVETQY
TRBV7-9	NA	TRBJ1-1	ASSSPRQGEEAF
TRBV20-1	many	TRBJ2-1	SATGYNEQF
TRBV28	NA	TRBJ1-2	ASSGQGGLYGYT
TRBV5-6	many	TRBJ2-7	ASSLVSLLGVEQY
TRBV3-1	few	TRBJ2-4	ASSQTGQGGQQY
TRBV6-5	many	TRBJ2-2	ASSFGNGELF
TRBV18	many	TRBJ1-4	ASSPDRGNEKLF
TRBV2	NA	NA	ASSEGGQWGREQY
TRBV28	few	TRBJ1-2	ASISSGISGYT
TRBV20-1	few	TRBJ1-6	SARDPGQVNSPLH
TRBV7-2	many	TRBJ2-7	ASSPRPGGSYEQY
TRBV3-1	few	TRBJ2-1	ASREQGVAYNEQF
TRBV2	NA	TRBJ1-6	ASRGGLNSPLH
TRBV5-1	many	TRBJ2-7	ASSLSPVDYEQY
TRBV11-3	many	TRBJ2-1	ASSRGQNDNEQF
TRBV20-1	many	TRBJ2-7	SASGRGSRNEQY
TRBV15	few	TRBJ1-4	ATSRDLGGNEKLF
TRBV7-9	NA	TRBJ1-2	ASGLGYSAYANYGYT
TRBV4-3	many	TRBJ2-1	ASSPRPGTSGGEDEQF
TRBV5-4	NA	TRBJ1-2	ASSLAGIANYGYT
TRBV7-3	NA	TRBJ2-7	ASSFSGRADEQY
TRBV7-3	few	TRBJ2-1	ASSLGLAAGGEQF
TRBV7-2	NA	TRBJ2-1	ASSLSTSDYNEQF
TRBV5-1	NA	TRBJ2-1	ASSLYRENPYNEQF
TRBV20-1	NA	TRBJ2-3	SATYFSGASSTDTQY
TRBV12-3/TRBV12-4	NA	TRBJ2-5	ASSPPPGIAGYGETQY
TRBV6-1	few	TRBJ1-4	ASSEPNRGFREKLF
TRBV7-6	few	TRBJ1-1	ASRGFGRNTEAF
TRBV10-3	NA	TRBJ2-4	AISESVGGRNIQY
TRBV4-3	many	TRBJ1-2	ASSQDSRRGYGYT
TRBV28	few	TRBJ2-1	ASSPHGGITYSEQF
TRBV7-7	NA	TRBJ2-5	ASSIGAGRETQY